The sequence of this TCR beta chain was determined in a study of cytomegalovirus exposure and HLA in healthy donors. This CDR3 is built from 15 residues. V lost 6 bases, J lost 2 bases, and 15 bases lay in between. Germline lookup yields CDR1 MDHEN and CDR2 SYDVKM. As regards this clone: Its specificity is unknown.

Primers: 60 Vbeta forward and 13 Jbeta reverse. This table comes from immunoSEQ multiplex PCR, and its TCRdb copy is limited to in-frame clones, with some not included. Altogether roughly 150,000 clones are present, 60% to 80% being singletons, with the ten largest covering around 2%. Study-wide findings and caveats: A later analysis linked a missense variant in DCLRE1C to the trimming of TCR beta V and J genes.

The source of this sequence is a man in his thirties or forties in good health and CMV-seronegative. The chain combines TRBV28 with TRBJ2-3; D is perhaps TRBD1 (5 bases). Sequenced material: PBMCs. The CDR3, as DNA: TGTGCCAGCAGGTCCAGGGCAGGGTACACAGATACGCAGTATTTT. Amino acids: CASRSRAGYTDTQYF.